Listed here are 27 T cell receptor beta chains from one sample, sequenced in a study of T cell repertoires in cytomegalovirus infection. Using its own MiXCR run on the reads, TCRdb lists one record per CDR3 protein. This sample yields around 300,000 distinct CDR3 sequences, of which around 25% are seen a single time; around 13% belongs to the top ten. Sequencing input: PBMCs. The receptors here all came from a human donor in good health (CMV status not recorded). Some clones in this sample may be carry-over from other donors' samples.

V and J are TRBV7-9 and TRBJ2-1, with TRBD1 matching over 8 bases. The germline V gene has CDR1 SEHNR and CDR2 FQNEAQ (reference sequence). Unmatched junction bases numbered 6, after V lost 2 bases and J lost 6 bases. CDR3 length: 15 amino acids. The CDR3 sequence: CASSLSGQGANEQFF. CDR3 coding DNA: TGTGCCAGCAGCTTATCAGGACAGGGCGCCAATGAGCAGTTCTTC.

The chain carries TRBV29-1 and TRBJ2-2; 9 bases align to TRBD2. The CDR3 extends over 14 amino acids. V gave up 7 bases and J gave up 3 bases; unmatched junction bases: 6. CDR1 and CDR2 from the germline V gene are SQVTM and ANQGSEA. The CDR3 region is CSAAGGVDTGELFF. The CDR3 DNA sequence: TGCAGCGCAGCGGGAGGAGTCGACACCGGGGAGCTGTTTTTT.

This clonotype was seen at least ten times. The chain joins TRBV7-2 to TRBJ1-1; perhaps TRBD1 as D (6 bases). CDR1 SGHTA and CDR2 FQGNSA come from the germline V gene. V was trimmed by 6 bases and J by 2 bases, leaving 16 bases between them. The CDR3 has 15 residues. DNA for the CDR3: TGTGCCAGCAGGCTCTTCTCAGGGGCTAACACTGAAGCTTTCTTT. The encoded protein is CASRLFSGANTEAFF.

This clonotype was recorded at least ten times. The chain combines TRBV11-2 with TRBJ2-5; no clear D. Per germline, CDR1 SGHAT and CDR2 FQNNGV. This CDR3 contains 17 residues. V lost 3 bases to trimming and J lost 1 base, with 18 bases between them. The CDR3 sequence: CASSFLFTLDGQETQYF. DNA for the CDR3: TGTGCCAGCAGCTTCCTGTTTACACTCGACGGCCAAGAGACCCAGTACTTC. The whole variable domain, filled in from reference TRBV11-2 and TRBJ2-5, reads EAGVAQSPRYKIIEKRQSVAFWCNPISGHATLYWYQQILGQGPKLLIQFQNNGVVDDSQLPKDRFSAERLKGVDSTLKIQPAKLEDSAVYLCASSFLFTLDGQETQYFGPGTRLLVL.

This clonotype was counted only a few times. This rearrangement joins TRBV28 to TRBJ2-7; 7 nucleotides match TRBD2. There are 15 residues in the CDR3. J was trimmed by 3 bases and V by 4 bases; bases with no gene match: 9. Per germline, CDR1 MDHEN and CDR2 SYDVKM. The CDR3 DNA is TGTGCCAGCAGTTGGCCCGGGACTATGTACTACGAGCAGTACTTC. Translated: CASSWPGTMYYEQYF.

This clonotype has ten or more counts. The chain combines TRBV6-2 or TRBV6-3 with TRBJ2-7, with 10 bases fitting TRBD2. The V gene's germline CDR1 is MNHEY and CDR2 SVGEGT. Trimming cost V 5 bases and J 7 bases; bases outside gene matches: 14. The CDR3 length is 16 residues. For the CDR3, the DNA is TGTGCCAGCAGTCCCCGCCGGCTAGCGGGAGAGGTGGAGCAGTACGTC. It yields the protein CASSPRRLAGEVEQYV.

This clonotype was detected only a few times. V usage is TRBV20-1 and J usage is TRBJ2-7; 10 nucleotides align to TRBD2. Germline CDR1 and CDR2: DFQATT and SNEGSKA (reference sequence). The CDR3 contains 13 residues. V lost 5 bases, J lost 7 bases, and 8 bases stayed unmatched. This CDR3 reads CSAPPSGGREQYF. DNA of the CDR3: TGCAGTGCTCCTCCTAGCGGGGGAAGAGAGCAGTACTTC.

The rearrangement uses TRBV20-1 and TRBJ1-5; the D gene is possibly TRBD1 (5 bases). V lost 3 bases, J lost 2 bases, and 14 bases lay in between. Germline assignment: CDR1 DFQATT and CDR2 SNEGSKA (reference sequence). This CDR3 comprises 15 residues. For the CDR3, the DNA is TGCAGTGCTAGGTTAGTGGGGGGTGGCAATCAGCCCCAGCATTTT. The encoded protein is CSARLVGGGNQPQHF.

This sequence joins TRBV7-2 and TRBJ2-1, with 11 bases matching TRBD2. The J segment lost 8 bases and the V segment lost 2 bases, leaving 8 bases of the junction unmatched. The CDR3 has 16 residues. CDR1 is SGHTA and CDR2 is FQGNSA in the germline V gene. CDR3 in DNA: TGTGCCAGCAGCTTAAGCCTAGCGGGAGGTAGGGATGAGCAGTTCTTC. Amino acid sequence: CASSLSLAGGRDEQFF.

The chain recombines TRBV5-1 with TRBJ2-7; 8 bases are shared with TRBD2. Germline lookup yields CDR1 SGHRS and CDR2 YFSETQ. The CDR3 contains 15 residues. Germline trimming cut 0 bases from V and 7 bases from J; bases unmatched to any gene: 9. The CDR3 nucleotides read TGCGCCAGCAGCTTGGAAAGCGGGAGACTAAGGGAGCAGTACTTC. It translates to CASSLESGRLREQYF.

The rearrangement links TRBV5-1 to TRBJ2-7; D gene ambiguous. The V gene's germline CDR1 is SGHRS and CDR2 YFSETQ. With 1 base removed from V and 3 bases from J, the gap between germline ends came to 8 bases. The CDR3 totals 13 residues. CDR3 sequence (DNA): TGCGCCAGCAGCTTGCGGTCGATCTACGAGCAGTACTTC. This codes for CASSLRSIYEQYF.

Here the CDR3 reads CSVGVGGQGATEAFF. The CDR3, as DNA: TGCAGCGTTGGGGTCGGCGGACAGGGGGCCACTGAAGCTTTCTTT. V and J are TRBV29-1 and TRBJ1-1, with 11 bases that match TRBD1. The CDR3 has 15 amino acids. Germline trimming cut 4 bases from V and 4 bases from J; bases unmatched to any gene: 8. Germline V gives CDR1 SQVTM, CDR2 ANQGSEA.

CDR3 DNA: TGTGCCAGCGAGACACCAGAGAACACCGGGGAGCTGTTTTTT. This encodes CASETPENTGELFF. The rearrangement uses TRBV6-6 and TRBJ2-2; D unresolved. V was pared by 8 bases and J by 1 base, with 11 bases between. The CDR3 consists of 14 residues. The germline V gene encodes CDR1 MNHNY and CDR2 SVGAGI (reference sequence).

The chain links TRBV11-2 to TRBJ2-1; 12 nucleotides match TRBD1. The CDR3 has 23 amino acids. Germline loops: CDR1 SGHAT, CDR2 FQNNGV. Trimming removed 5 bases from V and 0 bases from J; junction bases left unmatched: 23. The CDR3 nucleotides read TGTGCCAGCAGCGAGCCCGGGACAGGGGGCCCGGATGACCCCTGGAGCTCCTACAATGAGCAGTTCTTC. Translated, it gives CASSEPGTGGPDDPWSSYNEQFF.

This clonotype was observed a handful of times. J is TRBJ1-1 and V is TRBV7-2; D call uncertain. Germline CDR1 SGHTA, CDR2 FQGNSA. The CDR3 contains 13 residues. Trimming removed 5 bases at V and 0 bases at J, with 7 bases between. The CDR3, as DNA: TGTGCCAGCAGCCAACAACTGAACACTGAAGCTTTCTTT. Protein sequence: CASSQQLNTEAFF.

The chain has TRBV6-1 and TRBJ2-5; perhaps TRBD1 as D (6 bases). Trimming took 7 bases from V and 0 from J, leaving 12 bases between them. Germline V gene data show CDR1 as MNHNS and CDR2 as SASEGT. The CDR3 has 14 amino acids. The CDR3 nucleotides are TGTGCCAGCAACGTAGACAGGAACCAAGAGACCCAGTACTTC. Translation: CASNVDRNQETQYF.

This rearrangement joins TRBV14 to TRBJ2-1; D is tentatively TRBD1 or TRBD2 (5 bases each). V lost 0 bases, J lost 8 bases, and 14 bases lay in between. The germline V gene has CDR1 SGHDN and CDR2 FVKESK. CDR3 length: 15 residues. Here the CDR3 DNA reads TGTGCCAGCAGCCAAGATTTAGGGGAGATCGATGAGCAGTTCTTC. It translates to CASSQDLGEIDEQFF.

This clonotype was observed many times. This rearrangement joins TRBV7-2 to TRBJ2-2, with unresolved D. Germline CDR1 and CDR2: SGHTA and FQGNSA. This CDR3 region has 13 residues. Trimming took 3 bases from V and 3 from J, leaving 5 bases between them. This chain's CDR3 is CASSFKYTGELFF. Written as DNA, the CDR3 is TGTGCCAGCAGCTTTAAGTACACCGGGGAGCTGTTTTTT.

In this sample, this clonotype turned up a few times. V is TRBV7-3 and J is TRBJ2-2; TRBD2 aligns across 12 bases. This CDR3 is built from 16 residues. From germline, CDR1 is SGHTA and CDR2 FQGTGA. Losses at the gene ends were 5 bases for V and 5 bases for J; bases not matched to a gene: 6. This CDR3 is CASSTTSGGPTGELFF. Written as DNA, the CDR3 is TGTGCCAGCAGCACAACTAGCGGGGGGCCTACCGGGGAGCTGTTTTTT.

This clonotype was seen ten or more times. The chain employs TRBV11-2 and TRBJ2-1; D is ambiguous. Trimming removed 1 base from V and 8 bases from J, with 9 bases in between. CDR1 is SGHAT and CDR2 is FQNNGV in the germline V gene. This CDR3 region has 13 residues. CDR3 coding DNA: TGTGCCAGCAGCTTAGGTCAGTGGGATGAGCAGTTCTTC. It specifies CASSLGQWDEQFF.

This clonotype was seen at least ten times. V gene TRBV7-2 combines with J gene TRBJ2-7, with D perhaps TRBD2 (6 bases). The ends were cut back, 2 bases at V and 3 bases at J, with 14 bases in the middle. CDR3 length: 15 amino acids. Per the germline V gene, CDR1 is SGHTA and CDR2 is FQGNSA. CDR3 amino acids: CASSLKVVGGYEQYF. The DNA of the CDR3 is TGTGCCAGCAGCTTAAAAGTCGTGGGGGGCTACGAGCAGTACTTC.

In this sample, this clonotype turned up many times. The CDR3: CASSLVASGGRDEQYF. The DNA for the CDR3 is TGTGCCAGCAGCTTAGTAGCTAGCGGGGGAAGGGACGAGCAGTACTTC. This chain uses TRBV7-6 with TRBJ2-7; 10 bases match TRBD2. Germline V gene data show CDR1 as SGHVS and CDR2 as FNYEAQ. The CDR3 extends over 16 amino acids. V was clipped by 1 base and J by 5 bases; unmatched bases: 8. The full variable domain, its missing parts supplied by reference TRBV7-6 and TRBJ2-7, is GAGVSQSPRYKVTKRGQDVALRCDPISGHVSLYWYRQALGQGPEFLTYFNYEAQQDKSGLPNDRFSAERPEGSISTLTIQRTEQRDSAMYRCASSLVASGGRDEQYFGPGTRLTVT.

This clonotype was seen more than once but under ten times. The CDR3 loop reads CASSTPGIYGYTF. The CDR3 DNA is TGTGCCAGCAGTACCCCAGGGATCTATGGCTACACCTTC. The V gene is TRBV12-3 or TRBV12-4, the J gene TRBJ1-2; TRBD1 is a possible D gene (5 bases). The CDR3 totals 13 residues. Trimming cost V 5 bases and J 4 bases, with 11 bases left between them.

The count of this clonotype is one. This rearrangement joins TRBV20-1 to TRBJ2-3; possibly TRBD2 for D (5 bases). Germline V lookup: CDR1 DFQATT, CDR2 SNEGSKA (reference sequence). CDR3 size: 17 residues. Trimming took 3 bases from V and 3 from J, leaving 22 bases between them. The CDR3 nucleotides are TGCAGTGCTAGGGGCCCCGGAGGAGGAGCAAGTACAGATACGCAGTATTTT. Amino acids: CSARGPGGGASTDTQYF.

The chain couples TRBV20-1 to TRBJ2-2; 9 bases line up with TRBD1. The CDR3 contains 14 residues. Germline CDR1 and CDR2: DFQATT and SNEGSKA (reference sequence). The junction had 6 bases not matched to a gene; V was cut back by 6 bases and J by 4 bases. The CDR3 coding sequence is TGCAGTGCGGAGGACAGGGGACCCACCGGGGAGCTGTTTTTT. Residues: CSAEDRGPTGELFF.

The V and J genes are TRBV28 and TRBJ2-7; TRBD1 is a possible D gene (5 bases). CDR1 and CDR2 (germline): MDHEN, SYDVKM. With 6 bases removed from V and 2 bases from J, the gap between germline ends came to 11 bases. The CDR3 consists of 13 residues. The CDR3 protein is CASRNPGTYEQYF. In DNA, the CDR3 is TGTGCCAGCAGAAACCCAGGGACCTACGAGCAGTACTTC.

This chain joins TRBV24-1 and TRBJ1-2, with 9 bases matching TRBD1. The germline CDR1 and CDR2 sequences are KGHDR and SFDVKD. The J segment lost 1 base and the V segment lost 3 bases, leaving 5 bases of the junction unmatched. The CDR3 loop spans 16 amino acids. CDR3 nucleotides: TGTGCCACCAGTGATCCCGGACAGGGGTTTAACTATGGCTACACCTTC. Translating it yields CATSDPGQGFNYGYTF.